These 21 T cell receptor beta chains came from one sample sequenced in a study of human T cells and chemical hapten exposure. Time point reported: pre-sensitization, week 0. Treatment denoted: therapeutic diphenylcyclopropenone sensitization with weekly scalp DPC. In TCRdb, the RACE reads were re-called with MiXCR into one record per CDR3 protein. The sample carries 35,000 to 40,000 distinct CDR3 sequences, 10% recorded once. The sample in question was whole blood, obtained in connection with sensitization to the hapten diphenylcyclopropenone (DPC). Source of these receptors: a man younger than 45 with alopecia areata. Some clones in this sample may be carry-over from other donors' samples.

On this clonotype itself: This may be a read error, as it is one base from a much larger clone. The rearrangement joins TRBV20-1 to TRBJ1-5, with 9 nucleotides matching TRBD1. Germline lookup yields CDR1 DFQATT and CDR2 SNEGSKA (reference sequence). The length of the CDR3 is 14 residues. This CDR3 is CGASGQGKNQPQHF. The DNA for the CDR3 is TGCGGTGCTTCGGGACAGGGCAAAAATCAGCCCCAGCATTTT.

This clonotype was counted only a few times. Written as DNA, the CDR3 is TGTGCCAGCTCTCTATCCCACACGGGGGGTCAGACCTACGAGCAGTACTTC. Residues: CASSLSHTGGQTYEQYF. The gene calls are TRBV18 and TRBJ2-7, with TRBD2 matching over 7 bases. This CDR3 is 17 amino acids long. J gave up 2 bases and V 6 bases, and 16 bases lay outside the gene matches. Germline loops: CDR1 KGHSH, CDR2 LQKENI.

This clonotype was found many times. The chain recombines TRBV12-3 or TRBV12-4 with TRBJ2-2; TRBD2 matches at 13 bases. The CDR3 extends over 15 amino acids. The V segment lost 7 bases and the J segment 5 bases; nucleotides outside the gene matches: 4. The CDR3: CASTQGLAGTGELFF. CDR3 DNA sequence: TGTGCCAGCACCCAGGGACTAGCGGGGACCGGGGAGCTGTTTTTT.

This clonotype was counted ten times or more. The chain couples TRBV27 to TRBJ1-6, with 10 bases fitting TRBD1. CDR1 is MNHEY, CDR2 SMNVEV, per germline (reference sequence). The CDR3 extends over 15 amino acids. V lost 6 bases and J lost 7; bases outside the gene matches: 6. The CDR3 region has the DNA TGTGCCAGCAGGGCGACAGGGGGCATCAATTCACCCCTCCACTTT. Encoded protein: CASRATGGINSPLHF.

This clonotype was seen ten or more times. The chain uses TRBV24-1 and TRBJ2-7; 8 nucleotides agree with TRBD2. Germline values: CDR1 KGHDR, CDR2 SFDVKD. Unmatched junction bases numbered 16, after V lost 3 bases and J lost 7 bases. The CDR3 is 17 residues long. The CDR3 protein is CATSDPNYRDGRVEQYF. The CDR3 DNA sequence: TGTGCCACCAGTGATCCGAACTACAGGGACGGGAGGGTAGAGCAGTACTTC.

This clonotype has only a few counts. V and J are TRBV21-1 and TRBJ1-5. TRBV21-1 is a documented pseudogene. CDR3 size: 14 residues. DNA for the CDR3: TGTGCCAGCAGCAATCCGGTGACGAATCAGCCCCAGCATTTT. Translating gives CASSNPVTNQPQHF.

This clonotype was recorded a few times. The genes are TRBV6-2 or TRBV6-3 and TRBJ2-3; a weak D match, TRBD2 (6 bases). V lost 6 bases, J lost 3 bases, and 22 bases lay in between. Looked up from germline, CDR1 is MNHEY and CDR2 is SVGEGT. CDR3 size: 17 residues. The CDR3 reads CASSERPPGTGTDTQYF. The CDR3, as DNA: TGTGCCAGCAGCGAACGCCCTCCAGGGACTGGAACAGATACGCAGTATTTT.

This clonotype ranks as medium-sized. At one end the junction does not follow the germline gene, possibly because of a read error. The genes are TRBV12-3 or TRBV12-4 and TRBJ1-1; D is unresolved. The CDR3 has 13 amino acids. DNA of the CDR3: TGCGCCAGCAGCTTGGATAGTAACACTGAAGCTTTCTTT. Translation: CASSLDSNTEAFF.

In its sample, this clonotype ranks as medium-sized. The V and J genes are TRBV11-1 and TRBJ2-3; TRBD2 agrees at 15 bases. The CDR3 spans 17 residues. CDR1 and CDR2 (germline): SGHAT, FQDESV (reference sequence). V shed 5 bases and J 1 base; nucleotides not matched to a gene: 4. The CDR3 here is CASSRTSGRARTDTQYF. In nucleotides, the CDR3 is TGTGCCAGCAGCCGGACTAGCGGGAGGGCTCGCACAGATACGCAGTATTTT.

This clonotype was picked up many times. This chain links TRBV11-2 with TRBJ1-1; TRBD1 aligns across 8 bases. The CDR3 is made up of 19 amino acids. The ends lost 2 bases at V and 0 bases at J; junction bases unmatched: 14. CDR1 is SGHAT, CDR2 FQNNGV, per germline. Written as DNA, the CDR3 is TGTGCCAGCAGCTTATTTCGCGCAGGGGGCCGACGAATGAACACTGAAGCTTTCTTT. Its protein product is CASSLFRAGGRRMNTEAFF.

Many counts were recorded for this clonotype. V usage is TRBV5-1 and J usage is TRBJ1-5; 10 bases map to TRBD1. The CDR3 is 15 amino acids. Germline lookup yields CDR1 SGHRS and CDR2 YFSETQ. V was pared by 4 bases and J by 6 bases, with 7 bases of the junction left unmatched. CDR3 in amino acids: CASSLDRGQGQPQHF. The CDR3 nucleotides are TGCGCCAGCAGCCTCGACAGGGGGCAAGGTCAGCCCCAGCATTTT.

This clonotype was observed many times. This chain connects TRBV12-3 or TRBV12-4 to TRBJ1-5, with D possibly TRBD1 on 5 matching bases. Deletions cut 5 bases from V and 1 base from J, with 9 bases between. The CDR3 runs to 14 residues. The CDR3 DNA reads as TGTGCCAGCAGTGCAGGGAAAAGCAATCAGCCCCAGCATTTT. Translated: CASSAGKSNQPQHF.

This clonotype was seen repeatedly, ten times or more. Germline is not matched at one junction end, which may reflect a read error. The rearrangement joins TRBV10-1 to TRBJ2-3, with TRBD2 identical over 12 bases. CDR3 length equals 15 residues. Germline V gene sequence: CDR1 WNHNN, CDR2 SYGVQD (reference sequence). CDR3 residues: CASSGTSGTTHTQYF. For the CDR3, the DNA is TGCGCCAGCAGTGGGACTAGCGGGACCACACATACGCAGTATTTT.

This clonotype occurred many times. The chain carries TRBV4-1 and TRBJ2-3; 11 bases are a match to TRBD2. The CDR3 consists of 16 residues. In germline, CDR1 is MGHRA, CDR2 YSYEKL. V lost 1 base to trimming and J lost 4 bases; unmatched junction nucleotides: 4. The DNA for the CDR3 is TGCGCCAGCAGCCAAGTGCTAGCGGGGGGCCCAGATACGCAGTATTTT. This sequence encodes CASSQVLAGGPDTQYF.

This clonotype was seen at least ten times. This chain connects TRBV7-3 to TRBJ2-2; no firm D call. Germline V gives CDR1 SGHTA, CDR2 FQGTGA. Trimming pared 2 bases from V and 6 bases from J, leaving 7 bases between. The CDR3 is 13 amino acids. This CDR3 is CASSLSGPGELFF. As DNA, the CDR3 is TGTGCCAGCAGCTTATCGGGCCCCGGGGAGCTGTTTTTT.

In this sample, this clonotype turned up a few times. The CDR3 DNA reads TGTGCCATCCGAGGCACAGGGCAGGAACTAGCCTACAATGAGCAGTTCTTC. Protein product: CAIRGTGQELAYNEQFF. The chain couples TRBV6-2 or TRBV6-3 to TRBJ2-1; the D gene is possibly TRBD1 (6 bases). CDR1 MNHEY and CDR2 SVGEGT come from the germline V gene. This CDR3 is built from 17 residues. With 10 bases removed from V and 2 bases from J, the gap between germline ends came to 24 bases.

V and J are TRBV10-2 and TRBJ1-5; D remains ambiguous. V gave up 6 bases and J gave up 7 bases, with 13 bases separating them. The CDR3 length is 13 residues. Germline V CDR1 and CDR2: WSHSY, SAAADI. The CDR3 DNA sequence: TGCGCCAGCAGGCCTAGGGAGGGCCAGCCCCAGCATTTT. The encoded protein is CASRPREGQPQHF.

At least ten counts were recorded for this clonotype. The chain employs TRBV6-5 and TRBJ2-7, with D perhaps matching TRBD2 (7 bases). V gave up 2 bases and J gave up 7 bases, with 15 bases separating them. CDR3 length equals 14 residues. Looked up from germline, CDR1 is MNHEY and CDR2 is SVGAGI. CDR3 amino acids: CASSYLGGLGEQYF. CDR3 sequence (DNA): TGTGCCAGCAGTTACCTGGGGGGGCTGGGAGAGCAGTACTTC.

The table lists this clonotype with many counts. The chain recombines TRBV11-2 with TRBJ2-5; 14 bases align to TRBD2. The CDR3 has 15 amino acids. The V gene end was trimmed by 4 bases and the J gene end by 4 bases; junction bases not matched to a gene: 2. Germline values: CDR1 SGHAT, CDR2 FQNNGV. In DNA form, the CDR3 reads TGTGCCAGCAGCTGGGGGACTAGCGGGAGAGAGACCCAGTACTTC. Its translation: CASSWGTSGRETQYF.

In this sample, this clonotype turned up once. Germline is not matched at one junction end, which may reflect a read error. The V call is TRBV7-6, the J call TRBJ1-1; D is unresolved. This CDR3 is 13 amino acids long. CDR1 is SGHVS and CDR2 is FNYEAQ in the germline V gene. CDR3 DNA: TGTGCCAGCAGCTTTACAGCAAACACTGACGCTTTCTTT. Residues: CASSFTANTDAFF.

The J gene is TRBJ1-3, the V gene TRBV27; TRBD1 aligns across 8 bases. This CDR3 has 14 amino acids. CDR1 MNHEY and CDR2 SMNVEV come from the germline V gene (reference sequence). Germline trimming cut 4 bases from V and 4 bases from J; bases unmatched to any gene: 3. As DNA, the CDR3 is TGTGCCAGCAGTTCGACAGGGGTCGGAAACACCATATATTTT. Translation gives CASSSTGVGNTIYF.